This T cell receptor (beta chain) is from a study of PD-1 blockade in mismatch repair-deficient tumors. Broader study findings: Rapid post-treatment expansion, then contraction, generally preceding radiologic response, marked tumor-resident clones.

In the case of this clone: What it binds is unknown.

The method was immunoSEQ multiplex PCR; TCRdb's version includes in-frame clones alone and lacks a portion of them. The repertoire includes 75,000 to 85,000 clones, 81% of them detected once, and around 2.7% sits in the top ten. The V gene's germline CDR1 is SQVTM and CDR2 ANQGSEA. The junction had 8 bases not matched to a gene; V was cut back by 5 bases and J by 5 bases. The CDR3 runs to 13 residues. The chain combines TRBV29-1 with TRBJ2-5; the match to TRBD2 covers 7 bases. The sequence was collected from an adult with mismatch repair-deficient cancer. The sequenced sample was peripheral blood, obtained 12 weeks after starting pembrolizumab. In nucleotides, the CDR3 is TGCAGCGTTAGGCGTTCGGGAGGTGAGACCCAGTACTTC. It translates to CSVRRSGGETQYF.